This T cell receptor (beta chain) was obtained from a study of cytomegalovirus exposure and HLA in healthy donors. Across the study: An early data release held about 85 million unique TCRs from HLA-typed donors. Points from the study as a whole: In a later analysis, at a false discovery rate of 0.05, about 17,000 TCR beta sequences matched HLA alleles. Among TCR sequences, most were rare, though some public TCRs appeared in many donors.

The V gene lost 5 bases and the J gene lost 1 base, with 13 bases spanning the gap. The length of the CDR3 is 15 residues. CDR1 and CDR2 (germline): SEHNR, FQNEAQ (reference sequence). Sampled while nominally healthy, donors likely had unrecorded immune exposures. Points on this clone: Its antigen is undetermined.

The PCR ran on 60 Vbeta and 13 Jbeta primers. Libraries were prepared by immunoSEQ multiplex PCR; TCRdb keeps only in-frame clonotypes and omits some of them. Among roughly 97,000 clones listed, 81% were seen once. Sequenced: PBMCs. The sequence derives from a man between 35 and 55 years old in good health and CMV-seropositive. This chain links TRBV7-9 with TRBJ2-3, with D perhaps TRBD2 (6 bases). Here the CDR3 DNA reads TGTGCCAGCAGCCTGCCCGGGACTGGCACAGATACGCAGTATTTT. Its translation: CASSLPGTGTDTQYF.